These 10 T cell receptor beta chains originate from one sample sequenced in a study of T cell repertoires in cytomegalovirus infection (dated by TCRdb to the late 2010s). Instrument on record: Illumina HiSeq 1500. TCRdb ran its own pipeline on the public reads, namely fastp trimming at Q25 and MiXCR clone calling, and kept in-frame beta chains. Rows are unified per CDR3 protein, each entry keeping the most common DNA and genes. For this sample there are 68,000 or so distinct CDR3 sequences; 22% appear just once. The top ten hold roughly 79% of the sample. Their antigen targets remain unknown. The source material was PBMCs, sequenced either directly or after in vitro stimulation (not recorded which). These receptors originate from a human donor in good health (CMV status not recorded). Some clones in this sample may be carry-over from other donors' samples.

This clonotype was detected many times. The chain combines TRBV7-2 with TRBJ1-1, with D uncertain. The CDR3 is 13 residues long. Germline V CDR1 and CDR2: SGHTA, FQGNSA. Trimming left V 7 bases short and J 4 bases short, with 13 bases between. CDR3 amino acids: CASNGPVGTEAFF. CDR3 bases: TGTGCCAGCAATGGGCCCGTGGGCACTGAAGCTTTCTTT. The full variable domain, its missing parts supplied by reference TRBV7-2 and TRBJ1-1, is GAGVSQSPSNKVTEKGKDVELRCDPISGHTALYWYRQSLGQGLEFLIYFQGNSAPDKSGLPSDRFSAERTGGSVSTLTIQRTQQEDSAVYLCASNGPVGTEAFFGQGTRLTVV.

The table lists this clonotype with a few counts. This chain joins TRBV4-2 and TRBJ2-5; 8 nucleotides align to TRBD1. This CDR3 is built from 18 residues. The ends lost 0 bases at V and 4 bases at J; junction bases unmatched: 13. Germline V gives CDR1 LGHNA, CDR2 YNFKEQ. CDR3 nucleotide sequence: TGTGCCAGCAGCCAAGATCAAGATCAACAGGGGGGTGGAGAGACCCAGTACTTC. Protein product: CASSQDQDQQGGGETQYF.

This clonotype was detected a few times. The gene calls are TRBV6-2 or TRBV6-3 and TRBJ2-7, with 9 bases aligning to TRBD1. V shed 2 bases, J shed 6 bases, and the junction held 11 bases outside the gene matches. Per germline, CDR1 MNHEY and CDR2 SVGEGT. The CDR3 runs to 16 residues. The CDR3 here is CASSYANRDRVREQYV. The CDR3 coding sequence is TGTGCCAGCAGTTACGCGAACCGGGACAGGGTCCGCGAGCAGTACGTC.

This clonotype was observed at least ten times. The chain carries TRBV7-2 and TRBJ2-3; D possibly uses TRBD1 or TRBD2 (6 bases each). The CDR3 length is 15 residues. With 6 bases removed from V and 1 base from J, the gap between germline ends came to 14 bases. Germline V gives CDR1 SGHTA, CDR2 FQGNSA. The CDR3 loop reads CASSPIGGRTDTQYF. CDR3 bases: TGTGCCAGCAGTCCCATAGGGGGGCGCACAGATACGCAGTATTTT.

Ten or more counts support this clonotype. This chain links TRBV7-9 with TRBJ2-7; perhaps TRBD2 as D (6 bases). Trimming stripped 4 bases from V and 12 bases from J, with 16 bases between. This CDR3 spans 12 amino acids. Germline V gene data show CDR1 as SEHNR and CDR2 as FQNEAQ (reference sequence). CDR3 in amino acids: CASSSGPGLLYF. Written as DNA, the CDR3 is TGTGCCAGCAGCTCCGGCCCGGGACTTCTGTACTTC.

This clonotype showed up many times. The rearrangement uses TRBV7-2 and TRBJ2-1; no definite D call. Looked up from germline, CDR1 is SGHTA and CDR2 is FQGNSA. This CDR3 contains 17 residues. The germline V and J ends were trimmed by 2 bases and 0 bases, with 14 bases remaining between them. CDR3 nucleotide sequence: TGTGCCAGCAGCTTATCCTTGACCCTCAGCTCCTACAATGAGCAGTTCTTC. Its translation: CASSLSLTLSSYNEQFF.

J is TRBJ2-3 and V is TRBV2; 8 positions agree with TRBD1. This CDR3 spans 15 amino acids. V lost 3 bases and J lost 0; bases outside the gene matches: 2. CDR1 and CDR2 (germline): SNHLY, FYNNEI. The CDR3 loop reads CASSEDRVSTDTQYF. The CDR3, as DNA: TGTGCCAGCAGTGAGGACAGGGTGAGCACAGATACGCAGTATTTT.

The chain has TRBV7-3 and TRBJ2-1; D call uncertain. This CDR3 has 13 residues. Germline CDR1 reads SGHTA; CDR2 reads FQGTGA. V was shortened by 3 bases and J by 9 bases, with 12 bases between the two germline ends. CDR3 sequence: CASSFPATSEQFF. The CDR3 DNA follows: TGTGCCAGCAGCTTCCCGGCCACCAGTGAGCAGTTCTTC.

The chain is built from TRBV6-2 or TRBV6-3 and TRBJ2-7; 7 bases map to TRBD1. The CDR3 spans 16 residues. Germline V lookup: CDR1 MNHEY, CDR2 SVGEGT. J lost 4 bases, V lost 5 bases, and 14 bases had no gene match. The CDR3 DNA reads as TGTGCCAGCAGTGATTCGGGACAGTCGGGTAGTTACGAGCAGTACGTC. It codes for CASSDSGQSGSYEQYV.

This clonotype was counted between two and nine times. This chain uses TRBV28 with TRBJ2-5; 8 positions agree with TRBD2. Unmatched junction bases numbered 5, after V lost 5 bases and J lost 6 bases. Germline loops: CDR1 MDHEN, CDR2 SYDVKM. CDR3 length: 13 amino acids. Here the CDR3 reads CASSSGGGKTQYF. The CDR3 DNA follows: TGTGCCAGCAGTAGCGGGGGTGGAAAGACCCAGTACTTC.